This T cell receptor beta chain was documented in a study of cytomegalovirus exposure and HLA in healthy donors. With respect to this clone: What it binds is unknown.

Study findings and constraints: Links to common viral pathogens appeared, in a later analysis, for several of the most significant clusters. Among CMV-associated TCR beta chains, most appeared HLA-restricted in a later analysis.

Primers included in the PCR were 60 Vbeta and 13 Jbeta primers. Assay: immunoSEQ multiplex PCR; the TCRdb copy retains only in-frame clones and omits some. The data contain tens of thousands of clones, 80% to 90% of them singletons. CDR3 size: 15 residues. V was trimmed by 4 bases and J by 0 bases, leaving 11 bases between them. Looked up from germline, CDR1 is SGHRS and CDR2 is YFSETQ. This receptor was identified in a young woman in good health and CMV-seronegative. The sequencing input was PBMCs. The rearrangement joins TRBV5-1 to TRBJ1-5, with D possibly being TRBD1 (6 bases). The CDR3 spells CASSRGGSSNQPQHF. The CDR3 DNA reads as TGCGCCAGCAGCCGAGGGGGTTCTAGCAATCAGCCCCAGCATTTT.